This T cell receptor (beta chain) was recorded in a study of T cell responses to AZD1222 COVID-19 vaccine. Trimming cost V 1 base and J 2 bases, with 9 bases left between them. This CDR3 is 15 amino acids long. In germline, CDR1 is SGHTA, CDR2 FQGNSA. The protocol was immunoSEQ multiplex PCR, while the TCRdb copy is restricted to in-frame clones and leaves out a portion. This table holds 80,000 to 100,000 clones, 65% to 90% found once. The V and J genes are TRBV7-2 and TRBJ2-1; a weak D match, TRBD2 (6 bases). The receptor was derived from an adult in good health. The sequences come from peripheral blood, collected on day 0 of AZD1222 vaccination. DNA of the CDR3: TGTGCCAGCAGCTTAGATCCGGGGGCCTACAATGAGCAGTTCTTC. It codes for CASSLDPGAYNEQFF.